This T cell receptor (beta chain) was sequenced during a study of cytomegalovirus exposure and HLA in healthy donors. Study-level points and caveats: TCR beta chains associated with HLA were, in a later analysis, more clonally expanded than equally common others. The authors excluded some V segments, including TRBV6-2 and TRBV6-3, as indistinguishable.

This clone appeared a single time. Its antigen is as yet unknown. The sample holds other DNA sequences that translate to the same CDR3. There are 11 residues in the CDR3. Germline lookup yields CDR1 DFQATT and CDR2 SNEGSKA (reference sequence). Trimming stripped 2 bases from V and 4 bases from J, with 5 bases between. Primers for the PCR totalled 60 Vbeta and 13 Jbeta. The repertoire was sequenced with immunoSEQ multiplex PCR; TCRdb's copy has only in-frame clones and lacks some. This sample has some 80,000 clones; roughly 79% occur once, and the top ten carry less than 2%. The sequenced material came from PBMCs. The TCR was taken from a man in his forties in good health and CMV-seronegative. The V call is TRBV20-1, the J call TRBJ1-2; possibly TRBD1 for D (5 bases). The CDR3 DNA follows: TGCAGTGCTAGACAGGGCTATGGCTACACCTTC. Translating gives CSARQGYGYTF.